This T cell receptor beta chain derives from a study of blood T cell repertoires in COVID-19. Study-level background: Samples taken during acute and convalescent COVID-19 were collected in the United States, Italy and Spain. PBMCs, B-cell-depleted T cells, or T cells provided the cDNA or gDNA that made up the material.

Original processing methods: Amplified reference gene primers provided the basis for estimating nucleated cell counts. Clones were read by immunoSEQ multiplex PCR, and TCRdb kept only the in-frame ones, dropping some. V and J calls plus clone size are reproduced from that table; the DNA served to infer D and trimming. The repertoire has over 70,000 clones, about three quarters of them found once; the top ten carry roughly 50%. The CDR3 totals 13 residues. Germline values: CDR1 MGHRA, CDR2 YSYEKL. With 4 bases clipped from V and 10 bases from J, the junction kept 7 bases outside the gene matches. The V call is TRBV4-1, the J call TRBJ2-1; 7 bases line up with TRBD1. The sequence derives from a human donor in a cohort sampled during active COVID-19. Sequenced sample: peripheral blood. The CDR3: CASSPTGLREQFF. Written as DNA, the CDR3 is TGCGCCAGCAGCCCGACAGGGTTACGGGAGCAGTTCTTC.